The following is a TCR beta chain sequence with its context. The record originates from a study of control samples from healthy donors and cancer patients. Here immunoSEQ multiplex PCR was the method, and the copy in TCRdb shows in-frame clones only, minus some. The table includes some 150,000 clones, roughly 89% detected once. V was cut by 0 bases and J by 4 bases, with 20 bases left in between. CDR1 is SGHNT, CDR2 YYREEE, per germline (reference sequence). The CDR3 consists of 18 residues. Material: blood. This clonotype was sampled from a man aged 18 to 29 in good health. V is TRBV5-4 and J is TRBJ1-3; D is possibly TRBD1 (5 bases). CDR3 coding DNA: TGTGCCAGCAGCTTGGCTGGCAGGGATTTTCTTTCCGGAAACACCATATATTTT. This codes for CASSLAGRDFLSGNTIYF.